Listed below are T cell receptor beta chains from one sample, sequenced in a study of blood T cells in healthy people across ages. One entry per CDR3 protein, called by TCRdb with MiXCR from the 5' RACE reads. Here the sample spans some 1.5 million distinct CDR3 sequences, roughly 43% being singletons. The sequenced sample was blood. All receptors come from a woman aged 18-29 years in good health. Both conserved end residues are part of each CDR3. Each record gives: clone size, J gene, V gene, D gene, CDR3 DNA, CDR3 protein. A D gene is named only where the DNA matches it firmly. Rows give clone size only sometimes, using once, few, many, or a class for an expanded clone.

>.|TRBJ1-5|TRBV6-2/TRBV6-3|.
TGTGCCAGCAGAGCAACTTGGGGCGGAGGACAGCCCCAGCATTTT
CASRATWGGGQPQHF
>.|TRBJ1-2|TRBV27|TRBD1
TGTGCCAGCGCATTTTCCGCCGGGACAGGGGCTAACTATGGCTACACCTTC
CASAFSAGTGANYGYTF
>few|TRBJ2-1|TRBV5-1|TRBD2
TGCGCCAGCAGCTTGGAGGGGACTAGATCAAATGAGCAGTTCTTC
CASSLEGTRSNEQFF
>.|TRBJ2-3|TRBV4-1|.
TGCGCCAGCAGACTGACCCGGGGGAACACAGATACGCAGTATTTT
CASRLTRGNTDTQYF
>.|TRBJ1-5|TRBV4-1|.
TGCGCCAGCAGCCCTATCACAGGGCCCCTTAATCAGCCCCAGCATTTT
CASSPITGPLNQPQHF
>.|TRBJ1-2|TRBV18|TRBD1
TGTGCCAGCTCACCTACAGGGGACACCGTTGGCTACACCTTC
CASSPTGDTVGYTF
>.|TRBJ2-7|TRBV27|.
TGTGCCAGCAGTGCCGGGACAAACAACTACGAGCAGTACTTC
CASSAGTNNYEQYF
>few|TRBJ2-4|TRBV4-3|TRBD2
TGCGCCAGCAGCCAAGACCCGGGAGGCCAAAACATTCAGTACTTC
CASSQDPGGQNIQYF
>.|TRBJ2-5|TRBV3-1|.
TGTGCCAGCAGCCAAGATAGGAGGACCCAGTACTTC
CASSQDRRTQYF
>.|TRBJ2-3|TRBV9|TRBD2
TGTGCCAGCAGCGTCCCCCAGCGGGGGGGCATGACAGATACGCAGTATTTT
CASSVPQRGGMTDTQYF
>.|TRBJ2-7|TRBV20-1|TRBD2
TGCAGTGCTAGCCCTAGCGGGAGGGTCAACGAGCAGTACTTC
CSASPSGRVNEQYF
>.|TRBJ2-5|TRBV5-1|TRBD1
TGCGCCAGCAGCATGGACAGGACCCAAGAGACCCAGTACTTC
CASSMDRTQETQYF
>many|TRBJ2-7|TRBV4-1|TRBD1
TGCGCCAGCAGCCAAGACGGACAGGGGTCCTACGAGCAGTACTTC
CASSQDGQGSYEQYF
>.|TRBJ2-2|TRBV11-2|TRBD1
TGTGCCAGCAGCTTAGATGTAACAGGGGTTACCGGGGAGCTGTTTTTT
CASSLDVTGVTGELFF
>many|TRBJ2-1|TRBV12-3/TRBV12-4|TRBD2
TGTGCCAGCAGTAGTAGCGGGGGGGTCTACAATGAGCAGTTCTTC
CASSSSGGVYNEQFF
>.|TRBJ2-1|TRBV11-2|TRBD2
TGTGCCAGCAGCTTAGATGGCAGGCTAGCGGGCGGCAATGAGCAGTTCTTC
CASSLDGRLAGGNEQFF
>.|TRBJ1-2|TRBV29-1|.
TGCAGCGTTGGGGCAGCCCAAAACTATGGCTACACCTTC
CSVGAAQNYGYTF
>once|TRBJ2-1|TRBV4-3|.
TGCGCCAGCAGCCAAGATGGTTTAGGGACCTCGAATGAGCAGTTCTTC
CASSQDGLGTSNEQFF
>few|TRBJ1-4|TRBV7-8|.
TGTGCCAGCAGCCCGGGGGGGAGTGCTAATGAAAAACTGTTTTTT
CASSPGGSANEKLFF
>.|TRBJ2-7|TRBV25-1|.
TGTGCCAGCGGCTCCGGTGGGGGCCTTACCTACGAGCAGTACTTC
CASGSGGGLTYEQYF
>.|TRBJ2-7|TRBV27|TRBD1
TGTGCCAGCAGTCCCCCAGCCGGGACAGGGGACGAGCAGTACTTC
CASSPPAGTGDEQYF
>few|TRBJ1-2|TRBV29-1|.
TGCAGCGTTGAACTCTATGGCTACACCTTC
CSVELYGYTF
>.|TRBJ2-7|TRBV29-1|TRBD2
TGCAGCGTTGTAGACGGACTAGCGCTCGAGCAGTACTTC
CSVVDGLALEQYF
>.|TRBJ2-1|TRBV27|TRBD2
TGTGCCAGCAGTTTCGCATCGACTAGCGGCACGGAGGAGTTCTTC
CASSFASTSGTEEFF
>.|TRBJ2-4|TRBV7-2|TRBD1
TGTGCCAGCAGCACACCAACCGGGACAGGCAAAAACATTCAGTACTTC
CASSTPTGTGKNIQYF
>.|TRBJ2-1|TRBV20-1|.
TGCAGTGCTAGAGCAGAGGGACCCTACAATGAGCAGTTCTTC
CSARAEGPYNEQFF
>.|TRBJ1-4|TRBV20-1|.
TGCAGTGCTAGCAGGCCGCGGCTTAATGAAAAACTGTTTTTT
CSASRPRLNEKLFF